Each of the 2 T cell receptor beta chains below was sequenced from the same sample in a study of T cells of healthy individuals. TCRdb processed the 5' RACE reads anew with MiXCR; each CDR3 protein has one entry. Of more than 60,000 distinct CDR3 sequences in the sample, 15% to 20% were seen once. These receptors were taken from a human donor in good health.

This clonotype was seen at least ten times. The chain recombines TRBV9 with TRBJ2-3; 7 nucleotides match TRBD2. The ends lost 0 bases at V and 2 bases at J; junction bases unmatched: 3. Germline lookup yields CDR1 SGDLS and CDR2 YYNGEE. CDR3 size: 15 residues. Here the CDR3 reads CASSVDGGSTDTQYF. The CDR3 DNA is TGTGCCAGCAGCGTAGACGGGGGGTCCACAGATACGCAGTATTTT.

This clonotype occurred many times. The genes are TRBV29-1 and TRBJ2-5; 9 bases are a match to TRBD1. The trim removed 5 bases at V and 4 bases at J, leaving 8 bases unmatched. The CDR3 has 14 amino acids. The germline V gene encodes CDR1 SQVTM and CDR2 ANQGSEA. The CDR3 here is CSVIGQGKGETQYF. As DNA, the CDR3 is TGCAGCGTTATCGGACAGGGGAAGGGAGAGACCCAGTACTTC.